The TCR beta chain described here comes from a study of neoadjuvant anti-PD-1 for oral cavity cancer. Six replicates per PBMC sample, mostly from about 500 ng of genomic DNA. Libraries were prepared by immunoSEQ multiplex PCR; TCRdb keeps only in-frame clonotypes and omits some of them. The sample gives 17,000 or so clones, 55% to 65% of which show up once; approximately 2.4% is in the top ten. J lost 5 bases, V lost 2 bases, and 5 bases had no gene match. The CDR3 runs to 14 residues. Per germline, CDR1 SGHVS and CDR2 FNYEAQ. Sequenced material: PBMCs, taken before nivolumab (anti-PD-1) treatment. This sequence originates from a person aged 40 to 85 with oral cavity squamous cell carcinoma. The chain recombines TRBV7-6 with TRBJ1-1; 7 positions agree with TRBD1. The CDR3 region is CASSLKGADTEAFF. CDR3 DNA: TGTGCCAGCAGCTTAAAGGGGGCCGATACTGAAGCTTTCTTT.